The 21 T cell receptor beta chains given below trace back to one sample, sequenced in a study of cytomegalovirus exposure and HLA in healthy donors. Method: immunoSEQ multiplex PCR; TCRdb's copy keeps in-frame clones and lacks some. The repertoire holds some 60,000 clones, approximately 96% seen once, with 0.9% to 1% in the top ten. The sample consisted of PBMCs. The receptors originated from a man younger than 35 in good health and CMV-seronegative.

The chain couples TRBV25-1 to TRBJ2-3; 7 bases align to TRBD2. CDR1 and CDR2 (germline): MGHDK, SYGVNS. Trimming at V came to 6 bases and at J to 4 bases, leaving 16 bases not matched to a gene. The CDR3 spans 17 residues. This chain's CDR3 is CASSPTPGEGRADTQYF. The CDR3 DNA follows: TGTGCCAGCAGCCCTACTCCGGGGGAGGGCCGGGCAGATACGCAGTATTTT.

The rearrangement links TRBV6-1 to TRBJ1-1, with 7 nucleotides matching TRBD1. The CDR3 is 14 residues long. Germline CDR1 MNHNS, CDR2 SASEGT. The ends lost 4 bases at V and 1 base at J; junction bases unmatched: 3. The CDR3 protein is CASSGGQRNTEAFF. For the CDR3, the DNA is TGTGCCAGCAGTGGGGGACAGCGGAACACTGAAGCTTTCTTT.

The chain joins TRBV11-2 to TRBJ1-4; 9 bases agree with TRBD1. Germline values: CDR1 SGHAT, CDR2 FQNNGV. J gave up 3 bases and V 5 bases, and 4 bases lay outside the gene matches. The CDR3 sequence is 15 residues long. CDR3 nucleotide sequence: TGTGCCAGCAGCCCATGGACAGGGGCTAATGAAAAACTGTTTTTT. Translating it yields CASSPWTGANEKLFF.

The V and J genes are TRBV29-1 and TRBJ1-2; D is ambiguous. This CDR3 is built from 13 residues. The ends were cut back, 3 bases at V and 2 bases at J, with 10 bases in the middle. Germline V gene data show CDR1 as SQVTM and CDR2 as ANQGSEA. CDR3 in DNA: TGCAGCGTTGACCAGGCTGCCAACTATGGCTACACCTTC. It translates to CSVDQAANYGYTF.

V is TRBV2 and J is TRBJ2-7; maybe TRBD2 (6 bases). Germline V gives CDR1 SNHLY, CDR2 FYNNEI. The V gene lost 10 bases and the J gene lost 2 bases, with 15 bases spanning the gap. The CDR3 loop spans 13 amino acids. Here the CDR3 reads CATVRDLPYEQYF. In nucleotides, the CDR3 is TGTGCCACCGTTCGGGACTTACCCTACGAGCAGTACTTC.

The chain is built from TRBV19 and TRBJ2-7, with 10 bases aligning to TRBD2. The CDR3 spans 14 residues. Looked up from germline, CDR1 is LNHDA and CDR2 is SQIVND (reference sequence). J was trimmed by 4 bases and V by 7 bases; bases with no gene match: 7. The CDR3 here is CASNPGTSVYEQYF. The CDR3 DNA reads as TGTGCCAGTAATCCCGGGACTAGCGTTTACGAGCAGTACTTC.

CDR3 sequence reads: CASSTVGEKLFF. DNA for the CDR3: TGTGCCAGTAGTACCGTGGGCGAAAAACTGTTTTTT. The chain joins TRBV19 to TRBJ1-4; D ambiguous. Germline V gene sequence: CDR1 LNHDA, CDR2 SQIVND (reference sequence). V lost 4 bases, J lost 8 bases, and 8 bases lay in between. The CDR3 length is 12 residues.

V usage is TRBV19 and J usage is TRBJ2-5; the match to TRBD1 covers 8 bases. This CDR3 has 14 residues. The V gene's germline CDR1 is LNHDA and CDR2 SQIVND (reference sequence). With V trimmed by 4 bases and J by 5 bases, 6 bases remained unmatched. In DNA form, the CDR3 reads TGTGCCAGTAGTAGGGACAGGAGTGCGGAGACCCAGTACTTC. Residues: CASSRDRSAETQYF.

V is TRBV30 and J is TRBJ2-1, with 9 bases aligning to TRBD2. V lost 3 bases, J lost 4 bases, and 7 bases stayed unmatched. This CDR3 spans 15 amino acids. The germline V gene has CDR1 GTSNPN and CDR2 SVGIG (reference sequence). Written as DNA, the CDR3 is TGTGCCTGGAGCTGGACTAGCGCCCCGTACAATGAGCAGTTCTTC. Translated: CAWSWTSAPYNEQFF.

In nucleotides, the CDR3 is TGTGCCAGCCACTCGGGATTCGCCAACTATGGCTACACCTTC. Its protein is CASHSGFANYGYTF. This chain uses TRBV13 with TRBJ1-2; D not resolved. Looked up from germline, CDR1 is PRHDT and CDR2 is FYEKMQ (reference sequence). V was clipped by 8 bases and J by 2 bases, with 15 bases between them. This CDR3 comprises 14 residues.

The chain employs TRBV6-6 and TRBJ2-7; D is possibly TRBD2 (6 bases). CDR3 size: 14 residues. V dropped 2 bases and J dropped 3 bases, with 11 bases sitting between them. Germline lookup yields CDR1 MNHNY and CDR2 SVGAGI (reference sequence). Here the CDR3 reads CASSYELARYEQYF. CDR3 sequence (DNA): TGTGCCAGCAGTTACGAGCTAGCGCGCTACGAGCAGTACTTC.

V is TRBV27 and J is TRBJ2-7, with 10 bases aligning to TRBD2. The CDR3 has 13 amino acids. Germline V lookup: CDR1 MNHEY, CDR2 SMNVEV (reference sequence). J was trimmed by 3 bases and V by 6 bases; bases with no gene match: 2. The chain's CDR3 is CASSPSGSYEQYF. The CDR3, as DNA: TGTGCCAGCAGCCCTAGCGGGAGCTACGAGCAGTACTTC.

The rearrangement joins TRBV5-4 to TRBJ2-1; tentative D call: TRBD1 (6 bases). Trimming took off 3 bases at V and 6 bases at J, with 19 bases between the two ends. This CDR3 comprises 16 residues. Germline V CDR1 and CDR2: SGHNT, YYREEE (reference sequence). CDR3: CASSSVSGTPPNEQFF. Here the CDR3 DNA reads TGTGCCAGCAGCTCCGTCTCCGGGACACCACCCAATGAGCAGTTCTTC.

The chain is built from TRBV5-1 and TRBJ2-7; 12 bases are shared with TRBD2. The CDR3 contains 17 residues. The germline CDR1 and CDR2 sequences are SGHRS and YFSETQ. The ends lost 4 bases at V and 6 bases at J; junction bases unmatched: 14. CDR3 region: CASSQTSGSPDYGEQYF. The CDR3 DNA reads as TGCGCCAGCAGCCAGACTAGCGGGAGTCCCGACTACGGCGAGCAGTACTTC.

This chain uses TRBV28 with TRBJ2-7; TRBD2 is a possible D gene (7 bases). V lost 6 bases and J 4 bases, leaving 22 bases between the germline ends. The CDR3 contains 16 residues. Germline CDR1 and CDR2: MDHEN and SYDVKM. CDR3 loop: CASRSTGTIQGYEQYF. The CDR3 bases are TGTGCCAGCAGGTCCACCGGGACTATCCAGGGGTACGAGCAGTACTTC.

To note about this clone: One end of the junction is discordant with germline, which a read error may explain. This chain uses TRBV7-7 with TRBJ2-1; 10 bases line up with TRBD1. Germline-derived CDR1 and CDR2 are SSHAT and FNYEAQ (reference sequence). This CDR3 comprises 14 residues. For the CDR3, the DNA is TGTGCTAGCAGCTTAGGGACAGGGGAACTTGAGCAGTTCTTC. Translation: CASSLGTGELEQFF.

The CDR3 DNA follows: TGTGCCAGCAGTGGGGACATATACACAGATACGCAGTATTTT. Protein sequence: CASSGDIYTDTQYF. The chain employs TRBV6-1 and TRBJ2-3; tentatively, D is TRBD1 (6 bases). The CDR3 extends over 14 amino acids. The germline gives CDR1 MNHNS, CDR2 SASEGT. V was trimmed by 4 bases and J by 2 bases, leaving 10 bases between them.

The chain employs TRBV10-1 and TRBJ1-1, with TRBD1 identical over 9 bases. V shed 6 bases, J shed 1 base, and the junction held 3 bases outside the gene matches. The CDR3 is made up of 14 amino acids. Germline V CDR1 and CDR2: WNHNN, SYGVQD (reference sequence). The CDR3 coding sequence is TGCGCCAGCAGGGAGGACAGGGGGAACACTGAAGCTTTCTTT. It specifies CASREDRGNTEAFF.

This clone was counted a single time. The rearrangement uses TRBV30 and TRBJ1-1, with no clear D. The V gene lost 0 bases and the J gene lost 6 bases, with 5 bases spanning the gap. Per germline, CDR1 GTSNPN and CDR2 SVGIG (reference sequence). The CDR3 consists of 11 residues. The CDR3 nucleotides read TGTGCCTGGAGTGTTGGGCCTGAAGCTTTCTTT. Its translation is CAWSVGPEAFF.

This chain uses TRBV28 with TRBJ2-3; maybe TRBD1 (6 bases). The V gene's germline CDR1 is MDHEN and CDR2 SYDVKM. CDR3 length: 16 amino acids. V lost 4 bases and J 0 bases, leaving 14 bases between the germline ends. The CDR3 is CASSSLLDRSTDTQYF. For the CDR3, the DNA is TGTGCCAGCAGTTCTCTCCTGGACAGAAGCACAGATACGCAGTATTTT.

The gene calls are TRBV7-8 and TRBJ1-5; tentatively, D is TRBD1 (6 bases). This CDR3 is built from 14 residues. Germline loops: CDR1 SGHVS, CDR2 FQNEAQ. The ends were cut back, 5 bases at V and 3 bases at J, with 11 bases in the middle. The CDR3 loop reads CASSPGQTNQPQHF. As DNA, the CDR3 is TGTGCCAGCAGCCCCGGACAGACCAATCAGCCCCAGCATTTT.